The next 25 T cell receptor beta chains were all read from a single sample in a study of blood T cells in healthy people across ages. Alongside a J-beta primer mix, a sample-barcoded 5' primer served in a second PCR lasting 7 to 11 cycles. TCRdb analysed the 5' RACE reads with MiXCR anew, one entry per CDR3 protein. The sample consists of almost 800,000 distinct CDR3 sequences, 55% to 75% of them appearing once. Input material: blood. The receptors were sampled from a man aged 25-45 years in good health.

The chain is built from TRBV10-3 and TRBJ2-4; 7 nucleotides line up with TRBD1. The J call may be incorrect, as the DNA end agrees better with TRBJ2-7. Germline values: CDR1 ENHRY, CDR2 SYGVKD. The length of the CDR3 is 15 residues. The CDR3 sequence: CAIRAPAGGKSEQYF. The CDR3, as DNA: TGTGCCATCAGGGCCCCCGCAGGGGGAAAAAGCGAGCAGTACTTC.

This chain uses TRBV3-1 with TRBJ1-2, with 7 bases aligning to TRBD1. CDR1 is LGHDT and CDR2 is YNNKEL in the germline V gene (reference sequence). The CDR3 runs 14 residues. The ends lost 1 base at V and 5 bases at J; junction bases unmatched: 4. Written as DNA, the CDR3 is TGTGCCAGCAGCCAAGGACAGGGTAAATATGGCTACACCTTC. Translating it yields CASSQGQGKYGYTF.

The chain combines TRBV20-1 with TRBJ2-7; D tentatively fits TRBD1 or TRBD2 (5 bases each). CDR1 is DFQATT, CDR2 SNEGSKA, per germline (reference sequence). This CDR3 has 14 amino acids. V shed 5 bases and J shed 0 bases, with 14 bases lying between them. CDR3 residues: CSAARAGGSYEQYF. The CDR3 DNA sequence: TGCAGTGCTGCCAGAGCTGGGGGCTCCTACGAGCAGTACTTC.

The CDR3 is CASSSTSANEQFF. CDR3 sequence (DNA): TGTGCCAGCAGTTCCACTAGCGCAAATGAGCAGTTCTTC. The chain carries TRBV12-3 or TRBV12-4 and TRBJ2-1, with 7 bases that match TRBD2. Unmatched junction bases numbered 4, after V lost 4 bases and J lost 7 bases. This CDR3 has 13 amino acids.

The chain couples TRBV7-2 to TRBJ1-1; the D gene is possibly TRBD1 (6 bases). V shed 3 bases and J shed 5 bases, with 16 bases lying between them. Germline CDR1 SGHTA, CDR2 FQGNSA. The CDR3 has 15 amino acids. DNA for the CDR3: TGTGCCAGCAGCTTCACGACAGGCCAGGGTACTGAAGCTTTCTTT. Encoded protein: CASSFTTGQGTEAFF.

The chain employs TRBV7-3 and TRBJ2-3; D not certain. With 5 bases removed from V and 9 bases from J, the gap between germline ends came to 18 bases. The germline V gene encodes CDR1 SGHTA and CDR2 FQGTGA. The CDR3 loop spans 14 amino acids. For the CDR3, the DNA is TGTGCCAGCAGCCTAGAAGGGTCTTTGAGCACGCAGTATTTT. Protein sequence: CASSLEGSLSTQYF.

V usage is TRBV21-1 and J usage is TRBJ2-5. The assigned J gene may be wrong: the sequence end matches TRBJ2-7 better. TRBV21-1 is an annotated pseudogene. There are 11 residues in the CDR3. CDR3 sequence reads: CASSKEGEQYF. CDR3 bases: TGTGCCAGCAGCAAAGAAGGCGAGCAGTACTTC.

This clonotype was counted ten times or more. J is TRBJ2-7 and V is TRBV29-1; D possibly corresponds to TRBD1 (5 bases). V was cut by 4 bases and J by 2 bases, with 15 bases left in between. CDR1 and CDR2 from the germline V gene are SQVTM and ANQGSEA. The CDR3 runs to 14 residues. The CDR3 sequence: CSVGIAGHPYEQYF. In nucleotides, the CDR3 is TGCAGCGTTGGTATTGCAGGGCACCCCTACGAGCAGTACTTC.

This clonotype was seen a handful of times. This sequence joins TRBV28 and TRBJ2-7, with 9 bases aligning to TRBD2. Germline trimming cut 8 bases from V and 2 bases from J; bases unmatched to any gene: 4. The germline V gene has CDR1 MDHEN and CDR2 SYDVKM. CDR3 length: 13 residues. CDR3: CASFKREAYEQYF. The CDR3 region has the DNA TGTGCCAGCTTTAAGCGGGAGGCCTACGAGCAGTACTTC.

This chain joins TRBV4-1 and TRBJ2-5, with TRBD2 identical over 11 bases. The CDR3 spans 14 residues. Trimming removed 4 bases from V and 5 bases from J; junction bases left unmatched: 3. Germline values: CDR1 MGHRA, CDR2 YSYEKL. This CDR3 is CASSLTSGSETQYF. The CDR3, as DNA: TGCGCCAGCAGCCTAACTAGCGGGAGCGAGACCCAGTACTTC.

This clonotype was picked up a small number of times. This rearrangement joins TRBV4-2 to TRBJ2-7; TRBD2 aligns across 8 bases. V shed 1 base, J shed 6 bases, and the junction held 5 bases outside the gene matches. This CDR3 contains 14 residues. Germline V gene sequence: CDR1 LGHNA, CDR2 YNFKEQ. DNA for the CDR3: TGTGCCAGCAGCCAAGGCGGGAGGCGAGGCGAGCAGTACTTC. Translating it yields CASSQGGRRGEQYF.

The chain joins TRBV29-1 to TRBJ1-2; D unresolved. The CDR3 loop spans 14 amino acids. Trimming removed 5 bases at V and 0 bases at J, with 13 bases between. Per the germline V gene, CDR1 is SQVTM and CDR2 is ANQGSEA. CDR3 nucleotide sequence: TGCAGCGTTACGAGGCCCTTAGCTAACTATGGCTACACCTTC. Translating it yields CSVTRPLANYGYTF.

V usage is TRBV5-1 and J usage is TRBJ2-2; D unresolved. Germline V gene sequence: CDR1 SGHRS, CDR2 YFSETQ. Trimming shortened V by 0 bases and J by 0 bases, and 9 bases separated the two germline ends. The CDR3 extends over 16 amino acids. CDR3 sequence reads: CASSLAVATNTGELFF. For the CDR3, the DNA is TGCGCCAGCAGCTTGGCCGTGGCCACGAACACCGGGGAGCTGTTTTTT.

The gene calls are TRBV20-1 and TRBJ2-5; the match to TRBD2 covers 9 bases. Trimming removed 0 bases from V and 3 bases from J; junction bases left unmatched: 11. The CDR3 runs 17 residues. From germline, CDR1 is DFQATT and CDR2 SNEGSKA (reference sequence). CDR3 nucleotide sequence: TGCAGTGCTAGAGAGGTAGCGGGAGAGAAAGGAGAAGAGACCCAGTACTTC. Translating gives CSAREVAGEKGEETQYF.

The gene calls are TRBV3-1 and TRBJ2-4, with D perhaps TRBD2 (6 bases). The germline gives CDR1 LGHDT, CDR2 YNNKEL (reference sequence). The CDR3 is made up of 15 amino acids. Trimming took 3 bases from V and 4 from J, leaving 13 bases between them. CDR3 sequence (DNA): TGTGCCAGCAGCCAGGGGACGGGGAGGAAAAACATTCAGTACTTC. Translating gives CASSQGTGRKNIQYF.

This clonotype has only one observation. The rearrangement links TRBV20-1 to TRBJ2-5, with 10 positions matching TRBD1. Germline CDR1 DFQATT, CDR2 SNEGSKA (reference sequence). The V and J ends lost 1 base and 11 bases, in that order; junction bases with no gene match: 13. The CDR3 has 15 residues. The CDR3, as DNA: TGCAGTGCTAGAGCTAAGCTCGGACAGGGGGGAGGGCAGTACTTC. It translates to CSARAKLGQGGGQYF.

The chain joins TRBV12-3 or TRBV12-4 to TRBJ2-1; perhaps TRBD2 as D (6 bases). CDR3 length: 11 amino acids. Trimming left V 5 bases short and J 12 bases short, with 11 bases between. CDR3 coding DNA: TGTGCCAGCAGTCTCGTGGGGGGGCAGTTCTTC. Its protein is CASSLVGGQFF.

CDR3 nucleotide sequence: TGTGCCAGCAGGTCCCAATCCACAGGGGCCACCGGGGAGCTGTTTTTT. This encodes CASRSQSTGATGELFF. The V and J genes are TRBV7-8 and TRBJ2-2; 7 nucleotides agree with TRBD1. CDR3 length equals 16 residues. Germline V gene sequence: CDR1 SGHVS, CDR2 FQNEAQ. J lost 4 bases, V lost 6 bases, and 11 bases had no gene match.

The chain carries TRBV20-1 and TRBJ2-5; the match to TRBD2 covers 8 bases. CDR1 is DFQATT, CDR2 SNEGSKA, per germline (reference sequence). The CDR3 has 12 residues. V shed 6 bases and J 5 bases; nucleotides not matched to a gene: 5. Written as DNA, the CDR3 is TGCAGTGCCCCGACTAGCGTTGAGACCCAGTACTTC. Amino acids: CSAPTSVETQYF.

This chain uses TRBV29-1 with TRBJ1-4, with no clear D. Germline V lookup: CDR1 SQVTM, CDR2 ANQGSEA. Trimming took 4 bases from V and 3 from J, leaving 6 bases between them. The CDR3 loop spans 12 amino acids. CDR3 nucleotides: TGCAGCGTTGTCTCAGCTAATGAAAAACTGTTTTTT. Its translation is CSVVSANEKLFF.

The V call is TRBV4-3, the J call TRBJ1-1; no definite D call. V gave up 1 base and J gave up 3 bases, with 6 bases separating them. Germline CDR1 is LGHNA and CDR2 is YSLEER. The CDR3 extends over 13 amino acids. DNA of the CDR3: TGCGCCAGCAGCCAAGTTATGGACACTGAAGCTTTCTTT. Translated, it gives CASSQVMDTEAFF.

The gene calls are TRBV7-2 and TRBJ2-7; tentatively, D is TRBD2 (5 bases). Trimming shortened V by 1 base and J by 5 bases, and 15 bases separated the two germline ends. From germline, CDR1 is SGHTA and CDR2 FQGNSA. The CDR3 spans 15 residues. CDR3 sequence reads: CASSLGPGLNDEQYF. The CDR3 nucleotides are TGTGCCAGCAGCTTAGGTCCTGGACTCAACGACGAGCAGTACTTC.

This clonotype was recorded a few times. The V and J genes are TRBV5-1 and TRBJ2-5; no clear D gene. Germline lookup yields CDR1 SGHRS and CDR2 YFSETQ. Between the trimmed V and J ends, which lost 1 base and 11 bases, there was a span of 24 bases. This CDR3 has 16 amino acids. The CDR3 DNA reads as TGCGCCAGCAGCTTGTTGAAAAACACCCTACGTTTTGAGCAGTACTTC. Translated: CASSLLKNTLRFEQYF.

The chain links TRBV4-1 to TRBJ2-7; 10 bases align to TRBD2. The CDR3 is 16 amino acids. V gave up 1 base and J gave up 4 bases; unmatched junction bases: 7. Germline lookup yields CDR1 MGHRA and CDR2 YSYEKL. This CDR3 reads CASSQGLAGDIYEQYF. The CDR3 nucleotides read TGCGCCAGCAGCCAAGGGCTAGCGGGAGACATATACGAGCAGTACTTC.

The J gene is TRBJ1-2, the V gene TRBV15; 7 bases line up with TRBD1. V shed 0 bases, J shed 8 bases, and the junction held 6 bases outside the gene matches. From germline, CDR1 is LNHNV and CDR2 YYDKDF (reference sequence). This CDR3 comprises 14 residues. CDR3 sequence reads: CATSREGQARGYTF. CDR3 nucleotide sequence: TGTGCCACCAGCAGAGAAGGACAGGCTAGAGGCTACACCTTC.